The next 22 T cell receptor beta chains were all read from a single sample in a study of shared clonotypes between healthy human individuals. The table came from immunoSEQ multiplex PCR; TCRdb's copy has only in-frame clones and leaves some out. The sample contains approximately 740,000 clones, roughly 70% of which appear only once. The sample was memory CD4+ T cells sorted from blood. The subset is: CD45RA-negative fraction. These receptors were obtained from a woman aged 30 to 39 in good health.

The chain has TRBV5-8 and TRBJ2-7, with D unresolved. V lost 0 bases, J lost 3 bases, and 19 bases lay in between. This CDR3 is 17 amino acids long. CDR1 and CDR2 (germline): SGHTS, YDEGEE. The DNA for the CDR3 is TGTGCCAGCAGCTTGGCCCCAAGTGGCGCCTGGGGCTACGAGCAGTACTTC. Amino acids: CASSLAPSGAWGYEQYF. The full variable domain, in which reference TRBV5-8 and TRBJ2-7 provide the parts outside the CDR3, is EAGVTQSPTHLIKTRGQQATLRCSPISGHTSVYWYQQALGLGLQFLLWYDEGEERNRGNFPPRFSGRQFPNYSSELNVNALELEDSALYLCASSLAPSGAWGYEQYFGPGTRLTVT.

This chain uses TRBV2 with TRBJ2-7, with 8 bases aligning to TRBD2. The trim removed 6 bases at V and 0 bases at J, leaving 10 bases unmatched. There are 16 residues in the CDR3. Looked up from germline, CDR1 is SNHLY and CDR2 is FYNNEI. The CDR3 reads CASRAWEAGASYEQYF. CDR3 DNA sequence: TGTGCCAGCAGGGCTTGGGAAGCGGGAGCCTCCTACGAGCAGTACTTC.

A single count supports this clone. The chain uses TRBV19 and TRBJ1-1; 7 bases align to TRBD1. The CDR3 covers 14 residues. V lost 7 bases and J lost 1; bases outside the gene matches: 6. The germline V gene has CDR1 LNHDA and CDR2 SQIVND (reference sequence). DNA for the CDR3: TGTGCCAGTACCTTCAGGGGGGGGAACACTGAAGCTTTCTTT. Its protein is CASTFRGGNTEAFF.

The chain joins TRBV19 to TRBJ2-5; D not certain. Looked up from germline, CDR1 is LNHDA and CDR2 is SQIVND (reference sequence). Trimming removed 3 bases from V and 4 bases from J, with 12 bases in between. The CDR3 runs 14 residues. CDR3 DNA: TGTGCCAGTAGTATGAATGCAGGCCTAGAGACCCAGTACTTC. As protein: CASSMNAGLETQYF.

In regard to this clone: A much larger clone differs by one base, so this may be a read error. Different DNA sequences within this sample yield the same CDR3. The chain carries TRBV5-1 and TRBJ2-1; D is ambiguous. The germline V gene has CDR1 SGHRS and CDR2 YFSETQ. This CDR3 contains 15 residues. Trimming pared 4 bases from V and 0 bases from J, leaving 11 bases between. Here the CDR3 reads CASSADSSSYNEQFF. The DNA of the CDR3 is TGCGCCAGCAGCGCTGACTCCAGCTCCTACAATGAGCAGTTCTTC.

V is TRBV29-1 and J is TRBJ2-5; TRBD2 matches at 9 bases. The V segment lost 6 bases and the J segment 5 bases; nucleotides outside the gene matches: 16. The CDR3 has 16 residues. CDR1 and CDR2 (germline): SQVTM, ANQGSEA. The CDR3 sequence is CSVTPSGGRVWETQYF. The DNA for the CDR3 is TGCAGCGTGACCCCAAGTGGCGGGAGGGTCTGGGAGACCCAGTACTTC.

In the case of this clone: A single base separates this from a much larger clone, so it may be a read error. The rearrangement joins TRBV6-1 to TRBJ2-2, with D hard to call. V was cut by 2 bases and J by 3 bases, with 4 bases left in between. CDR3 length: 13 amino acids. CDR1 MNHNS and CDR2 SASEGT come from the germline V gene. As DNA, the CDR3 is TGTGCCAGCAGTGAAAGGCACACCGGGGAGCTGTTTTTT. Amino acid sequence: CASSERHTGELFF.

The genes are TRBV4-1 and TRBJ2-4; D is ambiguous. Germline V gene sequence: CDR1 MGHRA, CDR2 YSYEKL. CDR3 length: 17 residues. The V and J ends lost 1 base and 4 bases respectively, with 17 bases between them. The CDR3 here is CASSQVGPTPTKNIQYF. The CDR3 coding sequence is TGCGCCAGCAGCCAAGTCGGGCCGACTCCGACGAAAAACATTCAGTACTTC.

In this sample, this clone turned up once. The gene calls are TRBV19 and TRBJ1-1; perhaps TRBD1 as D (5 bases). Germline assignment: CDR1 LNHDA and CDR2 SQIVND (reference sequence). With 6 bases removed from V and 1 base from J, the gap between germline ends came to 9 bases. CDR3 length: 13 amino acids. The CDR3 region has the DNA TGTGCCAGTAGGCGACAGCGGAACACTGAAGCTTTCTTT. It codes for CASRRQRNTEAFF.

Of note for this clone: A much larger clone lies one base from this, so it may be a read error. This chain uses TRBV5-8 with TRBJ2-3, with D unresolved. The V and J ends lost 2 bases and 2 bases respectively, with 3 bases between them. The CDR3 consists of 12 residues. Germline V lookup: CDR1 SGHTS, CDR2 YDEGEE. The CDR3 nucleotides are TGTGCCAGCAGCTTATCCACAGATACGCAGTATTTT. Its translation is CASSLSTDTQYF. Based on the CDR3 plus reference TRBV5-8 and TRBJ2-3, the full variable domain is EAGVTQSPTHLIKTRGQQATLRCSPISGHTSVYWYQQALGLGLQFLLWYDEGEERNRGNFPPRFSGRQFPNYSSELNVNALELEDSALYLCASSLSTDTQYFGPGTRLTVL.

The chain joins TRBV28 to TRBJ2-1, with a weak D call TRBD1 (7 bases). CDR1 and CDR2 from the germline V gene are MDHEN and SYDVKM. V lost 5 bases and J lost 15, with 17 bases in between. The CDR3 is 12 residues long. CDR3 residues: CASSPEGDRRFF. CDR3 sequence (DNA): TGTGCCAGCAGTCCGGAGGGGGACAGACGGTTCTTC.

The chain combines TRBV5-5 with TRBJ2-1; a weak D match, TRBD1 (8 bases). The ends were cut back, 2 bases at V and 4 bases at J, with 13 bases in the middle. Germline V CDR1 and CDR2: SGHKS, YYEKEE (reference sequence). The CDR3 loop spans 15 amino acids. The CDR3 nucleotides are TGTGCCAGCAGCTTAGCGGGACAGGTATACAATGAGCAGTTCTTC. Residues: CASSLAGQVYNEQFF.

This sequence joins TRBV5-4 and TRBJ2-1; 7 nucleotides agree with TRBD2. The CDR3 is made up of 16 amino acids. The V gene's germline CDR1 is SGHNT and CDR2 YYREEE (reference sequence). The V segment lost 4 bases and the J segment 0 bases; nucleotides outside the gene matches: 7. The CDR3 is CASSRGVKSSYNEQFF. The CDR3 DNA reads as TGTGCCAGCAGCCGGGGGGTGAAGAGCTCCTACAATGAGCAGTTCTTC.

The genes are TRBV9 and TRBJ2-1; TRBD2 is a possible D gene (6 bases). Germline V CDR1 and CDR2: SGDLS, YYNGEE. V lost 0 bases to trimming and J lost 5 bases, with 12 bases between them. This CDR3 has 15 residues. The CDR3: CASSVVHSGNNEQFF. The CDR3 bases are TGTGCCAGCAGCGTAGTTCATAGCGGCAACAATGAGCAGTTCTTC.

This clone was detected once. This chain joins TRBV5-1 and TRBJ2-2; either TRBD1 or TRBD2 may fit D (5 bases each). The CDR3 runs to 17 residues. V was cut by 0 bases and J by 2 bases, with 14 bases left in between. CDR1 and CDR2 (germline): SGHRS, YFSETQ. CDR3 DNA: TGCGCCAGCAGCTTGGGATTGGGGGACCTAAACACCGGGGAGCTGTTTTTT. Its translation is CASSLGLGDLNTGELFF.

This clone is a singleton in its sample. The chain recombines TRBV5-1 with TRBJ1-2; 7 bases map to TRBD1. V gave up 7 bases and J gave up 4 bases; unmatched junction bases: 7. Per germline, CDR1 SGHRS and CDR2 YFSETQ. This CDR3 comprises 13 residues. The DNA for the CDR3 is TGCGCCAGCTGTTATACAGGGGCCTATGGCTACACCTTC. Translated, it gives CASCYTGAYGYTF.

The J gene is TRBJ2-7, the V gene TRBV5-1; D may match TRBD1 or TRBD2 (5 bases each). The CDR3 is 15 residues long. Germline-derived CDR1 and CDR2 are SGHRS and YFSETQ. V lost 0 bases, J lost 3 bases, and 13 bases lay in between. The CDR3 spells CASSLDPGRDYEQYF. The CDR3 DNA sequence: TGCGCCAGCAGCTTGGATCCAGGGAGAGACTACGAGCAGTACTTC.

This chain joins TRBV5-1 and TRBJ1-5, with TRBD1 matching 9 bases. The length of the CDR3 is 15 residues. With 4 bases clipped from V and 1 base from J, the junction kept 3 bases outside the gene matches. CDR1 SGHRS and CDR2 YFSETQ come from the germline V gene. The CDR3 region is CASSVQGASNQPQHF. DNA of the CDR3: TGCGCCAGCAGCGTACAGGGGGCGAGCAATCAGCCCCAGCATTTT.

The V gene is TRBV5-6, the J gene TRBJ2-7; D is uncertain. This CDR3 is built from 11 residues. Trimming stripped 9 bases from V and 5 bases from J, with 12 bases between. Germline V gene data show CDR1 as SGHDT and CDR2 as YYEEEE. The DNA for the CDR3 is TGTGCCAACAACACCCCCCACGAGCAGTACTTC. Its translation is CANNTPHEQYF.

The chain carries TRBV6-6 and TRBJ1-5, with 7 bases that match TRBD1. V lost 5 bases to trimming and J lost 4 bases; unmatched junction nucleotides: 5. The CDR3 runs to 14 residues. CDR1 is MNHNY, CDR2 SVGAGI, per germline (reference sequence). For the CDR3, the DNA is TGTGCCAGCAGTGGACAGGCGGATAATCAGCCCCAGCATTTT. Amino acid sequence: CASSGQADNQPQHF.

This clone has a handful of counts. The chain is built from TRBV6-5 and TRBJ2-7, with 10 positions matching TRBD1. CDR3 length: 15 residues. The trim removed 6 bases at V and 5 bases at J, leaving 10 bases unmatched. The germline V gene encodes CDR1 MNHEY and CDR2 SVGAGI. As DNA, the CDR3 is TGTGCCAGCAGCCCGAGGGGGACAGGGGTTCACGAGCAGTACTTC. Protein: CASSPRGTGVHEQYF.

Concerning this clone: Distinct nucleotide sequences in the sample also encode this CDR3. The rearrangement links TRBV6-6 to TRBJ2-1; the D is unclear. This CDR3 is built from 11 residues. V shed 7 bases and J shed 3 bases, with 4 bases lying between them. Germline V gene data show CDR1 as MNHNY and CDR2 as SVGAGI (reference sequence). DNA for the CDR3: TGTGCCAGCACCGACTACAATGAGCAGTTCTTC. This sequence encodes CASTDYNEQFF.